This passage covers 22 T cell receptor beta chains from one sample sequenced in a study of neurological immune-mediated disorders (dated by TCRdb to about 2019). Library preparation employed 5' RACE. Instrument on record: Illumina HiSeq 2500. In-frame beta chains were kept once TCRdb had trimmed the public reads at Q25 with fastp and called clones with MiXCR. Rows with a matching CDR3 protein are joined into one entry that keeps the most common DNA and genes. The sample includes 15,000 to 20,000 distinct CDR3 sequences, with 9.5% to 12% observed a single time. The ten biggest clones cover about 32% of the sample. Sequenced input: CD8+ T cells from blood. Receptors were obtained from a woman in her forties or fifties in good health.

In its sample, this clonotype was seen many times. The chain joins TRBV4-1 to TRBJ1-6; D unresolved. The CDR3 runs 12 residues. The V end lost 5 bases, the J end lost 5 bases, and 4 bases lay between the germline ends. Germline values: CDR1 MGHRA, CDR2 YSYEKL. The CDR3 nucleotides read TGCGCCAGCAGCTTAAATAATTCACCCCTCCACTTT. Its translation: CASSLNNSPLHF.

This clonotype was observed many times. The chain combines TRBV29-1 with TRBJ2-1, with D unresolved. Trimming removed 6 bases from V and 7 bases from J, with 7 bases in between. Per germline, CDR1 SQVTM and CDR2 ANQGSEA. The CDR3 has 10 residues. The CDR3 DNA follows: TGCAGCGTAAGCTTGAATGAGCAGTTCTTC. Amino acid sequence: CSVSLNEQFF.

This clonotype was counted at least ten times. V is TRBV5-1 and J is TRBJ2-7; 8 bases are shared with TRBD1. From germline, CDR1 is SGHRS and CDR2 YFSETQ. CDR3 length: 14 residues. V gave up 3 bases and J gave up 3 bases; unmatched junction bases: 5. The CDR3 here is CASSSRQGNYEQYF. The CDR3, as DNA: TGCGCCAGCAGCTCGCGACAGGGGAACTACGAGCAGTACTTC.

Many counts were recorded for this clonotype. This chain connects TRBV24-1 to TRBJ1-2; 8 nucleotides line up with TRBD1. Germline loops: CDR1 KGHDR, CDR2 SFDVKD. The CDR3 extends over 14 amino acids. Unmatched junction bases numbered 5, after V lost 2 bases and J lost 7 bases. CDR3: CATSDSGQGVGYTF. The CDR3 nucleotides are TGTGCCACCAGTGATTCAGGACAGGGAGTTGGCTACACCTTC.

This clonotype was recorded many times. This chain uses TRBV5-6 with TRBJ2-3; no definite D call. The CDR3 spans 14 residues. V was clipped by 4 bases and J by 2 bases, with 11 bases between them. The germline CDR1 and CDR2 sequences are SGHDT and YYEEEE. In DNA, the CDR3 is TGTGCCAGCAGCACGGCGGACCACACAGATACGCAGTATTTT. Protein product: CASSTADHTDTQYF.

This clonotype was seen repeatedly, ten times or more. V usage is TRBV28 and J usage is TRBJ2-2; D is perhaps TRBD1 (6 bases). CDR3 length: 14 amino acids. Germline V gene sequence: CDR1 MDHEN, CDR2 SYDVKM. The V and J ends lost 6 bases and 8 bases respectively, with 16 bases between them. The CDR3 DNA is TGTGCCAGCAGCCACAGGGAACATCCGGGGGAGCTGTTTTTT. It yields the protein CASSHREHPGELFF.

The V call is TRBV5-5, the J call TRBJ2-7; D is possibly TRBD1 or TRBD2 (6 bases each). The germline V and J ends were trimmed by 0 bases and 2 bases, with 12 bases remaining between them. CDR1 and CDR2 (germline): SGHKS, YYEKEE (reference sequence). The CDR3 is 15 residues long. CDR3 coding DNA: TGTGCCAGCAGCTTGGGACGGGGGCCCGCCTACGAGCAGTACTTC. Protein sequence: CASSLGRGPAYEQYF.

This clonotype was counted at least ten times. The V gene is TRBV27, the J gene TRBJ2-7, with 10 bases that match TRBD1. J lost 6 bases, V lost 6 bases, and 8 bases had no gene match. In germline, CDR1 is MNHEY, CDR2 SMNVEV (reference sequence). This CDR3 has 14 amino acids. This chain's CDR3 is CASRPGTGAGEQYF. In DNA form, the CDR3 reads TGTGCCAGCAGGCCAGGGACAGGGGCTGGCGAGCAGTACTTC.

This clonotype was seen at least ten times. This sequence joins TRBV29-1 and TRBJ1-3; no reliable D call. CDR1 and CDR2 from the germline V gene are SQVTM and ANQGSEA. Trimming left V 7 bases short and J 0 bases short, with 13 bases between. CDR3 length: 14 residues. CDR3 DNA sequence: TGCAGCGCCCTAGGGCTCGTCTCTGGAAACACCATATATTTT. Translation: CSALGLVSGNTIYF.

In its sample, this clonotype was seen many times. The chain links TRBV14 to TRBJ2-1; 8 bases fit TRBD1. The CDR3 spans 14 residues. Germline V CDR1 and CDR2: SGHDN, FVKESK. V lost 5 bases to trimming and J lost 6 bases; unmatched junction nucleotides: 6. This CDR3 reads CASSSMDRANEQFF. CDR3 DNA: TGTGCCAGCAGCTCCATGGACAGGGCCAATGAGCAGTTCTTC.

This clonotype showed up many times. The V gene is TRBV10-3, the J gene TRBJ1-4, with TRBD1 matching 8 bases. The CDR3 is made up of 14 amino acids. Unmatched junction bases numbered 3, after V lost 5 bases and J lost 4 bases. Germline V CDR1 and CDR2: ENHRY, SYGVKD. The CDR3 nucleotides read TGTGCCATCAGTACAGACAGGGGTAATGAAAAACTGTTTTTT. It encodes CAISTDRGNEKLFF.

This clonotype was picked up many times. The chain is built from TRBV12-3 or TRBV12-4 and TRBJ1-1; D is ambiguous. This CDR3 has 17 residues. V was trimmed by 1 base and J by 0 bases, leaving 15 bases between them. As DNA, the CDR3 is TGTGCCAGCAGTTTAGTTTCTGGCAGCCTAATGAACACTGAAGCTTTCTTT. Translated: CASSLVSGSLMNTEAFF.

In its sample, this clonotype was seen many times. The chain joins TRBV9 to TRBJ2-1; unclear D gene. The CDR3 sequence is 15 residues long. Germline V lookup: CDR1 SGDLS, CDR2 YYNGEE. With 4 bases removed from V and 7 bases from J, the gap between germline ends came to 18 bases. CDR3 bases: TGTGCCAGCAGCCCCGCTCTGGGATCTACAAATGAGCAGTTCTTC. Amino acid sequence: CASSPALGSTNEQFF.

Many counts were recorded for this clonotype. This sequence joins TRBV12-3 or TRBV12-4 and TRBJ2-7, with D uncertain. This CDR3 is 13 amino acids long. The V and J ends lost 6 bases and 5 bases respectively, with 14 bases between them. CDR3 loop: CASSEPRGDEQYF. The CDR3 coding sequence is TGTGCCAGCAGCGAGCCCCGAGGCGACGAGCAGTACTTC.

This clonotype showed up many times. The chain joins TRBV12-5 to TRBJ2-1; 8 nucleotides align to TRBD2. Trimming removed 5 bases from V and 8 bases from J; junction bases left unmatched: 14. The CDR3 contains 16 residues. Germline V gene lookup returns CDR1 LGHNT and CDR2 FRNRAP. The CDR3 sequence: CASGPELGSGIDEQFF. Here the CDR3 DNA reads TGTGCTAGTGGTCCCGAGTTGGGTAGCGGGATTGATGAGCAGTTCTTC.

This clonotype was seen repeatedly, ten times or more. V usage is TRBV27 and J usage is TRBJ1-2, with D maybe TRBD1 (5 bases). CDR3 length equals 14 residues. V gave up 3 bases and J gave up 8 bases, with 16 bases separating them. From germline, CDR1 is MNHEY and CDR2 SMNVEV (reference sequence). Here the CDR3 reads CASSFGGPDLGYTF. CDR3 nucleotide sequence: TGTGCCAGCAGTTTCGGGGGACCGGACTTAGGCTACACCTTC.

This clonotype is medium-sized within its sample. This rearrangement joins TRBV7-9 to TRBJ2-1; D unresolved. The germline CDR1 and CDR2 sequences are SEHNR and FQNEAQ (reference sequence). This CDR3 region has 13 residues. Trimming took 3 bases from V and 4 from J, leaving 7 bases between them. CDR3: CASSLLGYNEQFF. As DNA, the CDR3 is TGTGCCAGCAGCTTGCTAGGTTACAATGAGCAGTTCTTC.

This clonotype was detected ten times or more. The chain has TRBV27 and TRBJ2-6; D unclear. Trimming cost V 7 bases and J 2 bases, with 6 bases left between them. The CDR3 loop spans 13 amino acids. CDR1 and CDR2 from the germline V gene are MNHEY and SMNVEV (reference sequence). Here the CDR3 DNA reads TGTGCCAGCACTGTCACTGGGGCCAACGTCCTGACTTTC. It translates to CASTVTGANVLTF.

At least ten counts were recorded for this clonotype. This chain connects TRBV7-9 to TRBJ2-1; no clear D. Germline-derived CDR1 and CDR2 are SEHNR and FQNEAQ (reference sequence). Trimming shortened V by 2 bases and J by 8 bases, and 19 bases separated the two germline ends. The length of the CDR3 is 16 residues. CDR3 loop: CASSLIGVGVSDEQFF. The CDR3 DNA sequence: TGTGCCAGCAGCTTAATTGGTGTCGGAGTTTCGGATGAGCAGTTCTTC.

This clonotype was seen many times. V is TRBV20-1 and J is TRBJ1-4; perhaps TRBD1 as D (6 bases). V lost 4 bases, J lost 6 bases, and 15 bases lay in between. The V gene's germline CDR1 is DFQATT and CDR2 SNEGSKA (reference sequence). The CDR3 is made up of 14 amino acids. CDR3 in amino acids: CSANSRGTDEKLFF. The CDR3 DNA reads as TGCAGTGCTAATTCCAGGGGTACGGATGAAAAACTGTTTTTT.

The sample holds many counts of this clonotype. The V and J genes are TRBV2 and TRBJ2-3; 11 bases align to TRBD2. Germline lookup yields CDR1 SNHLY and CDR2 FYNNEI. The CDR3 is made up of 17 amino acids. The V segment lost 1 base and the J segment 6 bases; nucleotides outside the gene matches: 9. CDR3 sequence reads: CASSEGLAGGPMDTQYF. The CDR3 DNA reads as TGTGCCAGCAGTGAAGGGTTAGCGGGGGGGCCCATGGATACGCAGTATTTT.

At least ten counts were recorded for this clonotype. The chain uses TRBV27 and TRBJ1-2; D is unresolved. The V end lost 0 bases, the J end lost 3 bases, and 8 bases lay between the germline ends. There are 14 residues in the CDR3. Germline loops: CDR1 MNHEY, CDR2 SMNVEV (reference sequence). The CDR3 sequence is CASSLSPWDYGYTF. CDR3 DNA sequence: TGTGCCAGCAGTTTATCCCCGTGGGACTATGGCTACACCTTC.